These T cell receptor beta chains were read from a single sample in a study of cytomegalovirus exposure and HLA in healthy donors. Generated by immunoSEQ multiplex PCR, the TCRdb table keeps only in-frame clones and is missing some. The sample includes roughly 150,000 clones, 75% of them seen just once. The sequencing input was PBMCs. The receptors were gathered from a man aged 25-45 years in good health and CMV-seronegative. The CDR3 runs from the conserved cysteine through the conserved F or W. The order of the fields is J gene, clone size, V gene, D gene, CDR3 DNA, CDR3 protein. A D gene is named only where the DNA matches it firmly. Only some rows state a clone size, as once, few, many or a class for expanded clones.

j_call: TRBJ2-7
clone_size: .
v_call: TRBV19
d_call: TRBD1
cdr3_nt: TGTGCCAGTAGCTTTAGGACACAGGGGAGCGAGCAGTACTTC
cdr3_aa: CASSFRTQGSEQYF

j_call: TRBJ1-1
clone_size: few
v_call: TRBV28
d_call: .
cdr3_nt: TGTGCCAGCCGAGTTAACTGGTTAGCTTTCTTT
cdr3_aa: CASRVNWLAFF

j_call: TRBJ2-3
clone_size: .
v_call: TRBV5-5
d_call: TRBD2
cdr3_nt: TGTGCCAGCACCGGGGGGGCGAGTACGCCGGATACGCAGTATTTT
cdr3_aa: CASTGGASTPDTQYF

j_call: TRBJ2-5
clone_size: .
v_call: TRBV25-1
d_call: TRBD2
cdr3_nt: TGTGCCAGCAGTGAACTGAGCGGGGGGGTCGGAGAGACCCAGTACTTC
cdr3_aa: CASSELSGGVGETQYF

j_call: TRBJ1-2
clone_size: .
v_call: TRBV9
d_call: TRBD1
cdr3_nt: TGTGCCAGCAGCCCGGGGACAGGGGGCGCCCCTAACTATGGCTACACCTTC
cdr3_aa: CASSPGTGGAPNYGYTF

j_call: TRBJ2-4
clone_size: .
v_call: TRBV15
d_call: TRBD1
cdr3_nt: TGTGCCACCAGCAGAGATCCAGGGGGCGGGGAGAGGGCCAAAAACATTCAGTACTTC
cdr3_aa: CATSRDPGGGERAKNIQYF

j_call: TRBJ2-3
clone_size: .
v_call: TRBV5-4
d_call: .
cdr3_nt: TGTGCCAGCAGTCCCGGGGGGCCTGCGGGGGGCACAGATACGCAGTATTTT
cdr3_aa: CASSPGGPAGGTDTQYF

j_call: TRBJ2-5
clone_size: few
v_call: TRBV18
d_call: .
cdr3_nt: TGTGCCAGCTCACCACCGATCGTAGGGGGATTGGAGACCCAGTACTTC
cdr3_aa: CASSPPIVGGLETQYF

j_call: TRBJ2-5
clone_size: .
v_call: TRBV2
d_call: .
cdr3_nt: TGTGCCAGCGGCCGACTAGAGGGCGAGACCCAGTACTTC
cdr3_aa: CASGRLEGETQYF

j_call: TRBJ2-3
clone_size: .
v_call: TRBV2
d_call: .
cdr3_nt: TGTGCCAGCATTAGAGACAGCGTATCGGATACGCAGTATTTT
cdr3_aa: CASIRDSVSDTQYF

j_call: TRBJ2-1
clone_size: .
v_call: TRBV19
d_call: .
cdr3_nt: TGTGCCAGTAGTATAAAGGCCGGGGGACTCTCCTACAATGAGCAGTTCTTC
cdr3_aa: CASSIKAGGLSYNEQFF

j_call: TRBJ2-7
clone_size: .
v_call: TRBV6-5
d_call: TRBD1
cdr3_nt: TGTGCCAGCACCCCCCCCGGGACAGGCTCCGAGCAGTACTTC
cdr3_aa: CASTPPGTGSEQYF

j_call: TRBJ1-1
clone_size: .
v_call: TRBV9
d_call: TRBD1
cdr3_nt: TGTGCCAGCAGCGATGACAGGGCGGGAAACACTGAAGCTTTCTTT
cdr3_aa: CASSDDRAGNTEAFF

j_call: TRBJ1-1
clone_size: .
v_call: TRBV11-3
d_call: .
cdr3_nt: TGTGCCAGCAGCCTCAATAGCAACACTGAAGCTTTCTTT
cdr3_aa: CASSLNSNTEAFF

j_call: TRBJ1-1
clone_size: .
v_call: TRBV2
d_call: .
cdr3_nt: TGTGCCAGCAGTGGTGAGCGCAACACTGAAGCTTTCTTT
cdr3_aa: CASSGERNTEAFF

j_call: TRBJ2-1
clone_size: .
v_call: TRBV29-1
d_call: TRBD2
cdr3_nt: TGCAGCGTTGGGCCATGGGGGGGATACAATGAGCAGTTCTTC
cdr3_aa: CSVGPWGGYNEQFF

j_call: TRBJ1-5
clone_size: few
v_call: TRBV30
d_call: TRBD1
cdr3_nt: TGTGCCTGGGCGGCCTGGACAGGGGATGCGTATCAGCCCCAGCATTTT
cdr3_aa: CAWAAWTGDAYQPQHF

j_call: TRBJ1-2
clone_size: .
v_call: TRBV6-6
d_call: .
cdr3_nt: TGTGCCAGCAGTTACACCGACCTCCCGGGCTATGGCTACACCTTC
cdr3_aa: CASSYTDLPGYGYTF

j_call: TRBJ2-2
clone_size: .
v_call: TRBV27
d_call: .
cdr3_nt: TGTGCCAGCAGTCCCCGAGCGCAGAGAACCGGGGAGCTGTTTTTT
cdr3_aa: CASSPRAQRTGELFF

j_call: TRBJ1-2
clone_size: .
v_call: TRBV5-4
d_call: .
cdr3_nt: TGTGCCAGCAGCTTGGGGACAGACTATGGCTACACCTTC
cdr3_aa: CASSLGTDYGYTF

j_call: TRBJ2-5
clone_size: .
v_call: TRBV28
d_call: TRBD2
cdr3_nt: TGTGCCAGCAGTCTAGCGGGGAAGGAGACCCAGTACTTC
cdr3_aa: CASSLAGKETQYF

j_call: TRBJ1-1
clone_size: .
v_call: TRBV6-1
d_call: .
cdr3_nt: TGTGCCAGCAGAACTAGACAGGAGAACACTGAAGCTTTCTTT
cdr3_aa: CASRTRQENTEAFF

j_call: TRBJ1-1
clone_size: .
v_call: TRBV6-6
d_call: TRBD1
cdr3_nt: TGTGCCAGCAGGGGACAGGGCGCTGAAGCTTTCTTT
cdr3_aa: CASRGQGAEAFF

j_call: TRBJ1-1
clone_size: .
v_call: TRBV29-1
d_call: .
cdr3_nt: TGCAGCGCCCGGAGCTCCTCCTCTGAAGCTTTCTTT
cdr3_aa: CSARSSSSEAFF

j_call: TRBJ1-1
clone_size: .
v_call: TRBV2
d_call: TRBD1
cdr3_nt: TGTGCCAGCAGTGAAGCGCTGGGGGACAGGGGGCAGGCGGACACTGAAGCTTTCTTT
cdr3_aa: CASSEALGDRGQADTEAFF

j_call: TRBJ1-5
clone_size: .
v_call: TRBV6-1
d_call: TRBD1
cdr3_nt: TGTGCCAGCAGTTTGACGACAGGGGTAAATCAGCCCCAGCATTTT
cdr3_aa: CASSLTTGVNQPQHF

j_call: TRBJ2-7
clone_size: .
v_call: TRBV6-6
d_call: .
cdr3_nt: TGTGCCAGCAGCCCTACAGGGATCGGCGAGCAGTACTTC
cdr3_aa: CASSPTGIGEQYF

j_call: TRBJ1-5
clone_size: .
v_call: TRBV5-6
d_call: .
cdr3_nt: TGTGCCAGCAGCGGCGGGGGCGTGAATCAGCCCCAGCATTTT
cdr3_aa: CASSGGGVNQPQHF